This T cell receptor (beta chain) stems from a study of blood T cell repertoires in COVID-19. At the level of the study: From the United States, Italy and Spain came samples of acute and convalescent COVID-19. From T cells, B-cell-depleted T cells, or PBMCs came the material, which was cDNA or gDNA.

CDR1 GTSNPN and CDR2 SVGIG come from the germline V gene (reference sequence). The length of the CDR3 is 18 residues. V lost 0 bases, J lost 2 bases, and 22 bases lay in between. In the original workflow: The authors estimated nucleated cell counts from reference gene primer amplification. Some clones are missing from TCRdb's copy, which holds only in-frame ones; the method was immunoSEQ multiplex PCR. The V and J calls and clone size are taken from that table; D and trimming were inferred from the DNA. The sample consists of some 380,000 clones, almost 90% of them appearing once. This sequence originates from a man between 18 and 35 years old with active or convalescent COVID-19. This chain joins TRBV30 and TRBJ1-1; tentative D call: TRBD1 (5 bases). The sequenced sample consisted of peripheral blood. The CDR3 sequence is CAWSVWAGGRCPNTEAFF. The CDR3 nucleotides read TGTGCCTGGAGTGTTTGGGCGGGGGGACGCTGTCCTAACACTGAAGCTTTCTTT. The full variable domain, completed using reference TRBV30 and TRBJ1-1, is SQTIHQWPATLVQPVGSPLSLECTVEGTSNPNLYWYRQAAGRGLQLLFYSVGIGQISSEVPQNLSASRPQDRQFILSSKKLLLSDSGFYLCAWSVWAGGRCPNTEAFFGQGTRLTVV.